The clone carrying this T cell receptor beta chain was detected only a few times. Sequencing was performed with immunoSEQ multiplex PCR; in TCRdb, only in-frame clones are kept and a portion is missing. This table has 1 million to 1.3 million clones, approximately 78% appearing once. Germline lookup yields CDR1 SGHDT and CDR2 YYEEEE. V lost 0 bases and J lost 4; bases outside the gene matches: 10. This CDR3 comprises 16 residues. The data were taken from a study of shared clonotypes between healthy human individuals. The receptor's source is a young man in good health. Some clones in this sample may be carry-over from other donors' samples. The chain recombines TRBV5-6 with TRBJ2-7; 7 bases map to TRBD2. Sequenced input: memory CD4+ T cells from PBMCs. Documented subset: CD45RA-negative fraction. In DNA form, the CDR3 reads TGTGCCAGCAGCTTGGCTGGGGGGGTAACTTCATACGAGCAGTACTTC. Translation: CASSLAGGVTSYEQYF.